The sequence of this TCR beta chain was determined in a study of blood T cell repertoires in COVID-19. The overall study: The United States, Italy and Spain supplied acute and convalescent COVID-19 samples. The analysed material was cDNA or gDNA that came from T cells, B-cell-depleted T cells, or PBMCs.

This clone appeared once. Original processing methods: For nucleated cells, counts were estimated from reference gene primer amplification. Assay used: immunoSEQ multiplex PCR; TCRdb lists only in-frame clones, some missing. That table furnishes V, J and clone size, whereas the DNA furnished D and trimming. The table shows around 260,000 clones, with around 87% occurring only once. This sequence originates from a woman in her forties or fifties with acute or convalescent COVID-19. The sequencing input was peripheral blood.

CDR3 sequence: CASSGGATYEQYF. CDR3 sequence (DNA): TGTGCCAGCAGTGGCGGCGCCACCTACGAGCAGTACTTC. The chain couples TRBV27 to TRBJ2-7; D unclear. V lost 5 bases, J lost 2 bases, and 10 bases lay in between. The germline gives CDR1 MNHEY, CDR2 SMNVEV (reference sequence). This CDR3 has 13 residues.